The 15 T cell receptor beta chains in this list originate from one sample, sequenced in a study of T cells in Graves' hyperthyroidism and ophthalmopathy. Amplified TCR beta CDR3 regions came from RNA transcripts. The HTBI set primed first-round TCR CDR3 RT-PCR. TCRdb independently ran MiXCR on the multiplex PCR reads; one entry per CDR3 protein. The sample consists of 390,000 or so distinct CDR3 sequences, roughly 14% of them appearing once. Specimen: blood. Receptor source: a man aged 18 to 30 with Graves' ophthalmopathy.

This clonotype was found a few times. The gene calls are TRBV11-3 and TRBJ2-1, with 7 bases identical to TRBD2. The J segment lost 7 bases and the V segment lost 6 bases, leaving 3 bases of the junction unmatched. The length of the CDR3 is 12 residues. CDR1 SGHNT and CDR2 YENEEA come from the germline V gene. The CDR3, as DNA: TGTGCCAGCAGAGAAGCGGGGAATGAGCAGTTCTTC. Protein: CASREAGNEQFF.

Concerning this clonotype itself: A junction boundary mismatches the germline segment, possibly from a read error. J is TRBJ2-1 and V is TRBV6-2 or TRBV6-3, with D possibly being TRBD2 (6 bases). The V gene's germline CDR1 is MNHEY and CDR2 SVGEGT. The CDR3 length is 14 residues. This chain's CDR3 is CANSYSGLYNEQFF. In DNA form, the CDR3 reads TGTGCCAACAGTTACTCGGGACTCTACAATGAGCAGTTCTTC.

This clonotype was recorded at least ten times. The genes are TRBV7-9 and TRBJ2-7, with 8 positions matching TRBD2. This CDR3 is 18 amino acids long. In germline, CDR1 is SEHNR, CDR2 FQNEAQ (reference sequence). The ends lost 0 bases at V and 4 bases at J; junction bases unmatched: 14. CDR3 loop: CASSLARLAGPNKYEQYF. The CDR3 coding sequence is TGTGCCAGCAGCTTAGCAAGGTTAGCGGGGCCAAACAAATACGAGCAGTACTTC.

A remark on this clonotype: This may come from a read error, since a much larger clone is one base off. V is TRBV11-2 and J is TRBJ1-1, with a tentative D call TRBD1 (6 bases). The CDR3 totals 15 residues. V was pared by 0 bases and J by 10 bases, with 18 bases between. Germline CDR1 reads SGHAT; CDR2 reads FQNNGV. CDR3 nucleotides: TGTGCCAGCAGCTTAGATAAAACAGGGAGGTTCGGAGCTTTCTTT. Translated: CASSLDKTGRFGAFF.

This clonotype was seen repeatedly, ten times or more. The genes are TRBV5-1 and TRBJ2-1; 9 positions agree with TRBD2. Germline V gene sequence: CDR1 SGHRS, CDR2 YFSETQ. This CDR3 spans 15 amino acids. V was pared by 1 base and J by 2 bases, with 1 base of the junction left unmatched. The CDR3 nucleotides are TGCGCCAGCAGCTTGTCTAGCGGGACCTACAATGAGCAGTTCTTC. Its translation: CASSLSSGTYNEQFF.

This clonotype occurred many times. The chain combines TRBV6-1 with TRBJ2-3; 7 bases line up with TRBD2. This CDR3 comprises 14 residues. Germline V CDR1 and CDR2: MNHNS, SASEGT. V was clipped by 3 bases and J by 10 bases; unmatched bases: 10. In nucleotides, the CDR3 is TGTGCCAGCAGTGATGGACTAGAGGCGGGCGCGCAGTATTTT. This codes for CASSDGLEAGAQYF.

This chain connects TRBV6-2 or TRBV6-3 to TRBJ2-7; 7 nucleotides align to TRBD1. The germline gives CDR1 MNHEY, CDR2 SVGEGT. V shed 6 bases, J shed 3 bases, and the junction held 8 bases outside the gene matches. The CDR3 has 14 residues. The CDR3 sequence is CASSPGTVNYEQYF. DNA of the CDR3: TGTGCCAGCAGCCCCGGGACAGTGAACTACGAGCAGTACTTC.

This clonotype was seen repeatedly, ten times or more. This chain connects TRBV20-1 to TRBJ2-3; the D is unclear. The CDR3 has 13 amino acids. The V and J ends lost 4 bases and 0 bases respectively, with 8 bases between them. Germline-derived CDR1 and CDR2 are DFQATT and SNEGSKA (reference sequence). DNA of the CDR3: TGCAGTGCTATGTCTAGTAGCACAGATACGCAGTATTTT. It specifies CSAMSSSTDTQYF.

This clonotype was picked up many times. The chain couples TRBV16 to TRBJ2-1, with D perhaps being TRBD1 or TRBD2 (6 bases each). The length of the CDR3 is 15 residues. Germline assignment: CDR1 KGHSY and CDR2 FQNENV. V was trimmed by 2 bases and J by 4 bases, leaving 12 bases between them. In DNA form, the CDR3 reads TGTGCCAGCAGCCAAGGAAAGGGGGGATACAATGAGCAGTTCTTC. It translates to CASSQGKGGYNEQFF.

This chain uses TRBV29-1 with TRBJ1-5; D is ambiguous. The CDR3 loop spans 14 amino acids. V was cut by 4 bases and J by 3 bases, with 13 bases left in between. The germline V gene has CDR1 SQVTM and CDR2 ANQGSEA. CDR3 coding DNA: TGCAGCGTTGGGGAGGGAAACCCCAATCAGCCCCAGCATTTT. Translation: CSVGEGNPNQPQHF.

This clonotype was recorded many times. The rearrangement uses TRBV12-3 or TRBV12-4 and TRBJ1-5; D unresolved. V dropped 3 bases and J dropped 6 bases, with 12 bases sitting between them. The CDR3 has 14 residues. Here the CDR3 DNA reads TGTGCCAGCAGTTTTAGGAGTATAACTCAGCCCCAGCATTTT. This codes for CASSFRSITQPQHF.

This clonotype has ten or more counts. V gene TRBV7-9 combines with J gene TRBJ2-7, with D tentatively TRBD2 (6 bases). The CDR3 is 13 amino acids. V lost 5 bases and J 7 bases, leaving 15 bases between the germline ends. Germline CDR1 and CDR2: SEHNR and FQNEAQ (reference sequence). DNA of the CDR3: TGTGCCAGCAGCCCCCTCCAGGCGGGAGAGCAGTACTTC. Translated, it gives CASSPLQAGEQYF.

This clonotype appeared many times. The CDR3: CSVDPYSLEETQYF. CDR3 in DNA: TGCAGCGTTGATCCGTACTCACTGGAGGAGACCCAGTACTTC. The chain is built from TRBV29-1 and TRBJ2-5; D gene ambiguous. CDR1 SQVTM and CDR2 ANQGSEA come from the germline V gene. This CDR3 is built from 14 residues. V lost 3 bases and J lost 5, with 16 bases in between. The variable domain in full, with the rest retrieved from reference TRBV29-1 and TRBJ2-5, is SAVISQKPSRDICQRGTSLTIQCQVDSQVTMMFWYRQQPGQSLTLIATANQGSEATYESGFVIDKFPISRPNLTFSTLTVSNMSPEDSSIYLCSVDPYSLEETQYFGPGTRLLVL.

This clonotype was found a few times. This chain connects TRBV30 to TRBJ1-5, with 8 bases matching TRBD1. Germline values: CDR1 GTSNPN, CDR2 SVGIG (reference sequence). The CDR3 runs to 16 residues. V trimming: 2 bases; J trimming: 6 bases; junction bases outside the gene matches: 12. CDR3 coding DNA: TGTGCCTGGAGTAGGACGGGTCAGGGGGCGGGTCAGCCCCAGCATTTT. Protein: CAWSRTGQGAGQPQHF.

This clonotype has ten or more counts. The chain carries TRBV2 and TRBJ1-2, with D unresolved. This CDR3 is built from 14 residues. Trimming took off 0 bases at V and 4 bases at J, with 9 bases between the two ends. The germline V gene has CDR1 SNHLY and CDR2 FYNNEI. In DNA form, the CDR3 reads TGTGCCAGCAGTGAAGCAGAGACTCTCTATGGCTACACCTTC. Protein sequence: CASSEAETLYGYTF.